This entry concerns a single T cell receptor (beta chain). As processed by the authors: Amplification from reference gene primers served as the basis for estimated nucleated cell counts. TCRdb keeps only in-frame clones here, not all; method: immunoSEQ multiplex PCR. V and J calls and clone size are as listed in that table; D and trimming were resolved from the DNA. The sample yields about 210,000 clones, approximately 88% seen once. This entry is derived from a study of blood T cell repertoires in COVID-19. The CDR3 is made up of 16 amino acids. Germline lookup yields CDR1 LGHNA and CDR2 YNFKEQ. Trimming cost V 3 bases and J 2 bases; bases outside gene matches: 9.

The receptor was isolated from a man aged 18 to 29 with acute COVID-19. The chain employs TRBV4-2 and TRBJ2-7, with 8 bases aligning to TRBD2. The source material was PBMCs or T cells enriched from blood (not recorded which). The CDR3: CASSQAGGPSPYEQYF. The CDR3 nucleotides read TGTGCCAGCAGCCAGGCGGGGGGACCCTCCCCCTACGAGCAGTACTTC.